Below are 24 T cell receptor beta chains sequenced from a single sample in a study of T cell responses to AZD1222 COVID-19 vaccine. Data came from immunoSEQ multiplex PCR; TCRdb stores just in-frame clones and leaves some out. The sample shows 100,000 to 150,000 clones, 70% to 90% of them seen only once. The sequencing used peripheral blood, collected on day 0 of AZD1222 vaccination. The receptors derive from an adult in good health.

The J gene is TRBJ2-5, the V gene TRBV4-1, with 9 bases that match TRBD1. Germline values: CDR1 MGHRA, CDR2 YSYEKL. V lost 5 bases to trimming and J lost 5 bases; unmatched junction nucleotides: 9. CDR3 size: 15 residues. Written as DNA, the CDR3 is TGCGCCAGCAGCTACGAACAGGGGGCGGTGGAGACCCAGTACTTC. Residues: CASSYEQGAVETQYF.

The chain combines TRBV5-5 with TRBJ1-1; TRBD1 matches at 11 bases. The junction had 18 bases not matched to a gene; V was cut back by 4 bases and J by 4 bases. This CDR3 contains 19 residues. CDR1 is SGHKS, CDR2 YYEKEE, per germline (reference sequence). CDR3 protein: CASSQTGTGGVRGGTEAFF. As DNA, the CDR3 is TGTGCCAGCAGCCAAACCGGGACAGGGGGAGTTAGGGGAGGCACTGAAGCTTTCTTT. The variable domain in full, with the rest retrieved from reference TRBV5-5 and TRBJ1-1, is DAGVTQSPTHLIKTRGQQVTLRCSPISGHKSVSWYQQVLGQGPQFIFQYYEKEERGRGNFPDRFSARQFPNYSSELNVNALLLGDSALYLCASSQTGTGGVRGGTEAFFGQGTRLTVV.

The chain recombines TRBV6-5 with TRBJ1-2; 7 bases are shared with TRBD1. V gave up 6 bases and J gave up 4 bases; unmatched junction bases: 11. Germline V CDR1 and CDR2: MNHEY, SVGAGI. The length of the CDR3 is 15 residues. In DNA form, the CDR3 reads TGTGCCAGCAGACGCGCCCAGACAGGGTTCTATGGCTACACCTTC. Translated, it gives CASRRAQTGFYGYTF.

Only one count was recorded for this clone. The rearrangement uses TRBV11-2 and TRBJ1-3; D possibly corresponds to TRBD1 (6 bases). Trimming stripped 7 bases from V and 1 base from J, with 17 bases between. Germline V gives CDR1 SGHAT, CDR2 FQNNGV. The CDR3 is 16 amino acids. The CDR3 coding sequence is TGTGCCAGCACCCCCCTACAGGGACCTTCTGGAAACACCATATATTTT. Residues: CASTPLQGPSGNTIYF.

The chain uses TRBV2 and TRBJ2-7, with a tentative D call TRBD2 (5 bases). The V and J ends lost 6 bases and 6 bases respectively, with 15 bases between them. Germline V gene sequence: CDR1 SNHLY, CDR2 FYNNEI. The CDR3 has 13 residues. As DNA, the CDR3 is TGTGCCAGCAGAGGACTGCGCCGGGGCGAGCAGTACTTC. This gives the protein CASRGLRRGEQYF.

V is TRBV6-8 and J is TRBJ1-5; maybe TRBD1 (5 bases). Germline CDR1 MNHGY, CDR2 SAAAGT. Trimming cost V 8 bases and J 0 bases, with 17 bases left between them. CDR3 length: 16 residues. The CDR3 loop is CASLDSWTYSNQPQHF. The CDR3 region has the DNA TGTGCCAGCCTAGACAGTTGGACTTATAGCAATCAGCCCCAGCATTTT.

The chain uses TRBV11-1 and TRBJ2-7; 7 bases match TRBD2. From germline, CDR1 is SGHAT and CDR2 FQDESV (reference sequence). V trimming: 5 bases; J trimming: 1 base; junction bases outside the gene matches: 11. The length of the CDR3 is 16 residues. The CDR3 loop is CASSPRDYSQSYEQYF. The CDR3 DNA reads TGTGCCAGCAGCCCAAGGGACTACTCCCAATCCTACGAGCAGTACTTC. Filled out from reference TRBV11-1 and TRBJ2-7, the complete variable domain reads EAEVAQSPRYKITEKSQAVAFWCDPISGHATLYWYRQILGQGPELLVQFQDESVVDDSQLPKDRFSAERLKGVDSTLKIQPAELGDSAMYLCASSPRDYSQSYEQYFGPGTRLTVT.

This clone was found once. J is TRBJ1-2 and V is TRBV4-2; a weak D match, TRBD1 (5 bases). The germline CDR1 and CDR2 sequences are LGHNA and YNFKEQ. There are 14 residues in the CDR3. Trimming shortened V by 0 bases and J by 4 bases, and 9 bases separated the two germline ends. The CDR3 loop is CASSQDDQGYGYTF. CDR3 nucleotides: TGTGCCAGCAGCCAAGACGACCAGGGCTATGGCTACACCTTC.

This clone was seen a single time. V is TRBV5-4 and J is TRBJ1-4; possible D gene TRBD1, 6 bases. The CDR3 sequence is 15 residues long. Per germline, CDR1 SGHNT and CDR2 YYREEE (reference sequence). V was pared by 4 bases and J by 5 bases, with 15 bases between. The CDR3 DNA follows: TGTGCCAGCAGCCCGACACAGGGAAAGAATGAAAAACTGTTTTTT. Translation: CASSPTQGKNEKLFF.

DNA of the CDR3: TGTGCCACCAGTGACCATCGGACAGGGATGGATACGCAGTATTTT. Translated: CATSDHRTGMDTQYF. The chain is built from TRBV24-1 and TRBJ2-3, with 8 positions matching TRBD1. Germline CDR1 is KGHDR and CDR2 is SFDVKD. The CDR3 has 15 amino acids. V was clipped by 4 bases and J by 6 bases; unmatched bases: 8.

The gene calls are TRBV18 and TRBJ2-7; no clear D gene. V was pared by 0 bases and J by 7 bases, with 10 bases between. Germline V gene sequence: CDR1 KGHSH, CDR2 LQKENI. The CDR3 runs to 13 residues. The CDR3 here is CASSPPINAEQYF. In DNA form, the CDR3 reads TGTGCCAGCTCACCACCTATAAATGCGGAGCAGTACTTC.

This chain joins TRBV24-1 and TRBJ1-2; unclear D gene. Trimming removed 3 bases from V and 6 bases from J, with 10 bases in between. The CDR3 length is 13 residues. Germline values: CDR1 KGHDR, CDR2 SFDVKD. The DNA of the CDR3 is TGTGCCACCAGTGATCAGCCGGAAGATGGCTACACCTTC. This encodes CATSDQPEDGYTF.

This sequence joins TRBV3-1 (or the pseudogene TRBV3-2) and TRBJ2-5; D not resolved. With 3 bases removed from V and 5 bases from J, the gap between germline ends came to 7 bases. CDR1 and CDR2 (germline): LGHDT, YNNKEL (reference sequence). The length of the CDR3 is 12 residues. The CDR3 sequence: CASSHSRETQYF. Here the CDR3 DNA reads TGTGCCAGCAGCCACAGTCGGGAGACCCAGTACTTC.

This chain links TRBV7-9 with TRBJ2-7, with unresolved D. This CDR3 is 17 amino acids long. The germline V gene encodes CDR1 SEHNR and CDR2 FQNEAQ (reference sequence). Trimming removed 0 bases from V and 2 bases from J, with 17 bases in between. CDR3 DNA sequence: TGTGCCAGCAGCTTAGCGCCGGTTGGCACATCAACCTACGAGCAGTACTTC. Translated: CASSLAPVGTSTYEQYF.

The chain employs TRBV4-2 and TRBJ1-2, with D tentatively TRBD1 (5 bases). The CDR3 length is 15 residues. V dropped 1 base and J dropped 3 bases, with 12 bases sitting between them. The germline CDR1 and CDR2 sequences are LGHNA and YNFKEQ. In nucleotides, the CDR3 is TGTGCCAGCAGCCAAGGAGTGGAGGGACACTATGGCTACACCTTC. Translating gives CASSQGVEGHYGYTF.

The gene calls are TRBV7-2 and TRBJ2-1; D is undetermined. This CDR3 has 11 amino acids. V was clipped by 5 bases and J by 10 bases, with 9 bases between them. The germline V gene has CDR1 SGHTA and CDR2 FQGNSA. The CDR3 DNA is TGTGCCAGCAGCGCCCTGGGGGAGCAGTTCTTC. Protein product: CASSALGEQFF.

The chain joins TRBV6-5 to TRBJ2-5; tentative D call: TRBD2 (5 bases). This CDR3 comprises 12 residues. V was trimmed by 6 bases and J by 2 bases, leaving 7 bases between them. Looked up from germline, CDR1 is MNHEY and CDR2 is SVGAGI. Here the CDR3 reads CASSRGQETQYF. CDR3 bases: TGTGCCAGCAGCCGGGGTCAAGAGACCCAGTACTTC.

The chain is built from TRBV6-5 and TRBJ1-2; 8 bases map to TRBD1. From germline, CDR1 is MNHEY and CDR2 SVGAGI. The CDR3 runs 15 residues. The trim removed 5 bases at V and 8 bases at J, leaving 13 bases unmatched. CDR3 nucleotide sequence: TGTGCCAGCAGTACCCAGCGAGACAGGGGAAGGGGCTACACCTTC. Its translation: CASSTQRDRGRGYTF.

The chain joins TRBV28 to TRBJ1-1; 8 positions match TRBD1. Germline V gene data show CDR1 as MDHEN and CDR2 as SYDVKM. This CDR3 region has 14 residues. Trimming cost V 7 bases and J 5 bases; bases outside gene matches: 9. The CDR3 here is CASKPTGEWTEAFF. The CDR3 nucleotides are TGTGCCAGCAAGCCGACAGGGGAGTGGACTGAAGCTTTCTTT.

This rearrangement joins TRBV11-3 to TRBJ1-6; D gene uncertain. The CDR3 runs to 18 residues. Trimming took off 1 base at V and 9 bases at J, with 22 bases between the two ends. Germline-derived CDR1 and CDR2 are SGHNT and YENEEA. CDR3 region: CASSLADRTAPESSPLHF. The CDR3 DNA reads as TGTGCCAGCAGCTTAGCCGATAGGACCGCCCCGGAGAGTTCACCCCTCCACTTT.

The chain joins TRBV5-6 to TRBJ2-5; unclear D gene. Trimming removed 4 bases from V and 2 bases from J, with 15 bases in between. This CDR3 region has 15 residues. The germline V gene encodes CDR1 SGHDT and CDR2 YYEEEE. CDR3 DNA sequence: TGTGCCAGCAGCCCCGGACGAACTACGCAAGAGACCCAGTACTTC. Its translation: CASSPGRTTQETQYF.

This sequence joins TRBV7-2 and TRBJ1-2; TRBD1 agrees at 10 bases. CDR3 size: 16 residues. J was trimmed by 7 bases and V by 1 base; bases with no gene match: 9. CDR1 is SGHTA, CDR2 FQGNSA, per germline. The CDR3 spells CASSLVMGQGLGGYTF. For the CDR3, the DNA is TGTGCCAGCAGCTTAGTCATGGGACAGGGGTTGGGTGGCTACACCTTC.

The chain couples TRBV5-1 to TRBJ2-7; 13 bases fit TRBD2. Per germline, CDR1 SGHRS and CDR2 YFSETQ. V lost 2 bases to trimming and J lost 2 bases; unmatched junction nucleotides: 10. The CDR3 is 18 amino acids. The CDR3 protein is CASSFGLAGVLVAYEQYF. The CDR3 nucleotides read TGCGCCAGCAGCTTTGGACTAGCGGGAGTTCTCGTTGCCTACGAGCAGTACTTC.

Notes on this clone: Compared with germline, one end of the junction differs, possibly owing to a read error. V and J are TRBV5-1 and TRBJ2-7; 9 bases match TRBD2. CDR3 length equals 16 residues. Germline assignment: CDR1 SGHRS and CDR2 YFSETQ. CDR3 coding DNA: TGCGCCAGCAGCTCGTCCACCGGGACTAGCTCCTTCGAGCAGTACTTC. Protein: CASSSSTGTSSFEQYF.